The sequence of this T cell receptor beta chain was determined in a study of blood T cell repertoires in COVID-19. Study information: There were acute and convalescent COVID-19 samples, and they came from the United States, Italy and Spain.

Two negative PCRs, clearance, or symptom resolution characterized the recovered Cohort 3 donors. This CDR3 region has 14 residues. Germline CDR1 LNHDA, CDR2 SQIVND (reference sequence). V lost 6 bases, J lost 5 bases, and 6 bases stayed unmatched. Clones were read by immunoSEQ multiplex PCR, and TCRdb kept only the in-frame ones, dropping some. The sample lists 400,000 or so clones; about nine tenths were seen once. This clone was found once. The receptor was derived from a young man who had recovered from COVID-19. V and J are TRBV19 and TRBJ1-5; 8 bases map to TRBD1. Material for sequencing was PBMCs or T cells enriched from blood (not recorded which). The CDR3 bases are TGTGCCAGTAGCCCCGGGACAGGACATCAGCCCCAGCATTTT. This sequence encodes CASSPGTGHQPQHF.